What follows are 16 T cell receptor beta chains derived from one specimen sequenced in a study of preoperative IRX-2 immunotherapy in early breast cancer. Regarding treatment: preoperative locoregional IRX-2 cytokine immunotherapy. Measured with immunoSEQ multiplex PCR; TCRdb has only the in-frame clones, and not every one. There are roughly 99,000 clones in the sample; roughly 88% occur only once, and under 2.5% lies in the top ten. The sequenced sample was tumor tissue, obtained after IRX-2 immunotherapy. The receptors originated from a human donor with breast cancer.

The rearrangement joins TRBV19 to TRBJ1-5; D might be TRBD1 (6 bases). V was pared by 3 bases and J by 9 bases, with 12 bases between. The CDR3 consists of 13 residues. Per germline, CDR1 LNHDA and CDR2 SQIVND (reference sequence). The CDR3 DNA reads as TGTGCCAGTAGTATCTTAGGGGGTGCGCCCCAGCATTTT. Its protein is CASSILGGAPQHF.

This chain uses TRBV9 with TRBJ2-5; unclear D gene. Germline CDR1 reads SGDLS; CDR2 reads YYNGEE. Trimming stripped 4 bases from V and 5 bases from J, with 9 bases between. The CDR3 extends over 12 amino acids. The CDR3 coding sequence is TGTGCCAGCAGCTTTATCAGGGAGACCCAGTACTTC. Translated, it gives CASSFIRETQYF.

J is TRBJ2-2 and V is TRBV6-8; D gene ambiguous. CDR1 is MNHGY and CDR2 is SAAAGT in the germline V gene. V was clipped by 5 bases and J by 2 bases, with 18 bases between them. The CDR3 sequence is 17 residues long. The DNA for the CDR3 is TGTGCCAGCAGTGCGGATGTTGCCGTACCTAACACCGGGGAGCTGTTTTTT. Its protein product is CASSADVAVPNTGELFF.

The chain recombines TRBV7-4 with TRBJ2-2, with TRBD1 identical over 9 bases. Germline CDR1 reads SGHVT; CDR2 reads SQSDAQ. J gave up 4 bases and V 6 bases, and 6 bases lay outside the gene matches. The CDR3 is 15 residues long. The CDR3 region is CASSRQGESTGELFF. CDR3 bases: TGTGCCAGCAGTCGACAGGGGGAGAGCACCGGGGAGCTGTTTTTT.

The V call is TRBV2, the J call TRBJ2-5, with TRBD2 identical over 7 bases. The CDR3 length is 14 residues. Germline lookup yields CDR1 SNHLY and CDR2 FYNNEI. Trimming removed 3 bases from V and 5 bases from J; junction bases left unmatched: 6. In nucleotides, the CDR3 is TGTGCCAGCAGTGATAACGGGCGGGAGGAGACCCAGTACTTC. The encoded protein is CASSDNGREETQYF.

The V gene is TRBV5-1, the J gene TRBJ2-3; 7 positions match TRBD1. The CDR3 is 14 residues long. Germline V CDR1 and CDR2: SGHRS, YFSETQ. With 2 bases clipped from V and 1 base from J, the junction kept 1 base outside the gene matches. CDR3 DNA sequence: TGCGCCAGCAGCTTCGACAGGGGCACAGATACGCAGTATTTT. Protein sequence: CASSFDRGTDTQYF.

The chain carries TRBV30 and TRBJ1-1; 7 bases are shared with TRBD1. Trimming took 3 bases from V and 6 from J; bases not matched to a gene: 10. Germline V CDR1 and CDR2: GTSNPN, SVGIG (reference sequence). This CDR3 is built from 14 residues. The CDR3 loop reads CAWSPAGGGSEAFF. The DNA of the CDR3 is TGTGCCTGGAGCCCCGCAGGAGGGGGCTCTGAAGCTTTCTTT.

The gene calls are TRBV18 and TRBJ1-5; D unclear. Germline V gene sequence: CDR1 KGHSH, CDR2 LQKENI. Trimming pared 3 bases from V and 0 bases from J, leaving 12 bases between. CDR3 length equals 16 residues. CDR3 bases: TGTGCCAGCTCACCCGACCGGTCGGGTAGCAATCAGCCCCAGCATTTT. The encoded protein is CASSPDRSGSNQPQHF.

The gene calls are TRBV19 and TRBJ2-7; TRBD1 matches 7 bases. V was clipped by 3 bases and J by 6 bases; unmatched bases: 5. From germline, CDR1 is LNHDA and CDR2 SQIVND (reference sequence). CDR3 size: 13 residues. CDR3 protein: CASSIKGALEQYF. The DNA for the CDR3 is TGTGCCAGTAGTATTAAGGGGGCCCTCGAGCAGTACTTC.

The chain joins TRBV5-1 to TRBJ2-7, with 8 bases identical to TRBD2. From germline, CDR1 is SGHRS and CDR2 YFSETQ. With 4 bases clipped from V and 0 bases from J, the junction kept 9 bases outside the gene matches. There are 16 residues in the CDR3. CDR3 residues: CASSPGSSGPSYEQYF. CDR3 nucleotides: TGCGCCAGCAGCCCTGGGTCTAGCGGGCCCTCCTACGAGCAGTACTTC.

DNA for the CDR3: TGCGCCAGCAGCTTGGGACAGTTTAATGAAAAACTGTTTTTT. Translated, it gives CASSLGQFNEKLFF. This chain joins TRBV5-1 and TRBJ1-4; D is possibly TRBD1 (5 bases). Per germline, CDR1 SGHRS and CDR2 YFSETQ. The CDR3 totals 14 residues. The V gene lost 0 bases and the J gene lost 4 bases, with 7 bases spanning the gap.

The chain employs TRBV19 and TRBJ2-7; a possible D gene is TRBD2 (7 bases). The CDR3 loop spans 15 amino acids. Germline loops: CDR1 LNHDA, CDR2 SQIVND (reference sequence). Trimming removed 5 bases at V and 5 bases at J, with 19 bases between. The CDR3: CASSPGGGAHDEQYF. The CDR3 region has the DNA TGTGCCAGTAGTCCCGGTGGGGGGGCGCACGACGAGCAGTACTTC.

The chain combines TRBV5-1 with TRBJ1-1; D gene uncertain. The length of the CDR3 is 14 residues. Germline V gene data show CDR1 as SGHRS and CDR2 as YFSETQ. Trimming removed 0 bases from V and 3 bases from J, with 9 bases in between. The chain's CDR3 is CASSLVTDYTEAFF. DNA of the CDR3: TGCGCCAGCAGCTTGGTGACGGACTACACTGAAGCTTTCTTT.

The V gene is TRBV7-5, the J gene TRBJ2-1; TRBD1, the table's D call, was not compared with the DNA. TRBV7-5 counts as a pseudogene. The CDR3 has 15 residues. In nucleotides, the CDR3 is TGTGCCAGCAGCCTCACAGGGGACTCCAACAATGAGCAGTTCTTC. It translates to CASSLTGDSNNEQFF.

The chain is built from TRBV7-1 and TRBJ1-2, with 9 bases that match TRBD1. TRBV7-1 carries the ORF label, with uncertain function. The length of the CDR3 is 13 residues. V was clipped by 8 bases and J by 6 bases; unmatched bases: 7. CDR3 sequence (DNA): TGTGCCAGCGACAGGGGGACAGGGAATGGCTACACCTTC. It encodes CASDRGTGNGYTF.

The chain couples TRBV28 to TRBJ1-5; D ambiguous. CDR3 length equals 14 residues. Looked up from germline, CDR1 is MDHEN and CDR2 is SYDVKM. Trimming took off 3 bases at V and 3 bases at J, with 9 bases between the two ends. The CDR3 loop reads CASSFGLLNQPQHF. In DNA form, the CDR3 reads TGTGCCAGCAGTTTTGGCCTCCTCAATCAGCCCCAGCATTTT.